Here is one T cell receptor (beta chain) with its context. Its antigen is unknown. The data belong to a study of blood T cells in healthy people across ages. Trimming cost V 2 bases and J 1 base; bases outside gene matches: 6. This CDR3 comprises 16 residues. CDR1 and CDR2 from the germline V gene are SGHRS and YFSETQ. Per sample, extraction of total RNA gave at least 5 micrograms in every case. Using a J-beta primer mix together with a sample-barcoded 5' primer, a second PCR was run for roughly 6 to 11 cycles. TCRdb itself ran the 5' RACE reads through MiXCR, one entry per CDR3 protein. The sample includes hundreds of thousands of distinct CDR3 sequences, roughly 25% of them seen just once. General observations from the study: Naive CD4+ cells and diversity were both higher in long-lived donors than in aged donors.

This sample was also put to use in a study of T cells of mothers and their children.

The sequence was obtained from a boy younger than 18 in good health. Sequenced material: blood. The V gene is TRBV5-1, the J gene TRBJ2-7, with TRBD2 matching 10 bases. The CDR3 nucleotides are TGCGCCAGCAGCTTCGCTAGCGGGAGTTCTTCCTACGAGCAGTACTTC. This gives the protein CASSFASGSSSYEQYF.